This TCR beta chain was documented in a study of T cells expressing NK-cell markers. As for the study in general: With respect to HCMV, most of the eight sequenced donors were seropositive, and one was seronegative. Study-wide findings and caveats: Whether expanded NKG2C+ T cell clones were HCMV-specific remained unclear.

CDR1 and CDR2 from the germline V gene are SGHAT and FQNNGV. The CDR3 totals 16 residues. Turning to this clonotype: No antigen is known for it.

TCRdb reprocessed the 5' RACE reads; each CDR3 protein has one entry and no DNA is given. The listing records 550,000 to 600,000 distinct CDR3 sequences. The source material was blood T cells: a sorted CD56 or NKG2C T cell subset, CD4+ or CD8+ T cells, or bulk PBMC T cells (not recorded which). The origin of this receptor is a man between 18 and 29 years old in good health. V and J are TRBV11-2 and TRBJ2-5; without DNA, the TCRdb call of TRBD2 cannot be checked. CDR3 sequence: CASSRTSGRPEETQYF.